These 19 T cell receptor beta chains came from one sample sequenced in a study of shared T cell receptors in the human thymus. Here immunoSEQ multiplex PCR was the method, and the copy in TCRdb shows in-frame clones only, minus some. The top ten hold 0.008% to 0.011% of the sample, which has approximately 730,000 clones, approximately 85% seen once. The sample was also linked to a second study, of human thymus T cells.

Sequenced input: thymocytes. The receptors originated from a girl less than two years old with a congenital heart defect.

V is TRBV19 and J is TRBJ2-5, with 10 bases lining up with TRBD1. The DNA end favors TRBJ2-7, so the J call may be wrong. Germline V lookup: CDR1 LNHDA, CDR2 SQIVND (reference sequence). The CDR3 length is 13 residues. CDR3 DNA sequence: TGTGCCAGTAGGAGACAGGGGGCTTACGAGCAGTACTTC. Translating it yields CASRRQGAYEQYF.

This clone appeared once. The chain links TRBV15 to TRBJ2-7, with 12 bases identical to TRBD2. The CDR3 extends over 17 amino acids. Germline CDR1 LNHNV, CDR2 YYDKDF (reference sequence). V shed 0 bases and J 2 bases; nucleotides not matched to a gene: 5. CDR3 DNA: TGTGCCACCAGCAGAGAACCCCGACTAGCGGGGGCCTACGAGCAGTACTTC. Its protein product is CATSREPRLAGAYEQYF.

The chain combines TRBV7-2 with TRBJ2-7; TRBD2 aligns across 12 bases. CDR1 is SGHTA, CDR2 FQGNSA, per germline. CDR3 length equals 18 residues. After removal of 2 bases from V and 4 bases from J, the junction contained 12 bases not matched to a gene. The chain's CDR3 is CASSLFASGGASGYEQYF. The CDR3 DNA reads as TGTGCCAGCAGCTTATTCGCTAGCGGGGGGGCCTCAGGATACGAGCAGTACTTC.

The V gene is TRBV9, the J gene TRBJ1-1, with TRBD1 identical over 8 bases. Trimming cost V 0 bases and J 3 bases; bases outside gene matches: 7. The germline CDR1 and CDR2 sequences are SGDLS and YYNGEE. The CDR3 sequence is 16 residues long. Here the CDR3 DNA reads TGTGCCAGCAGCGTAGGGACAGGGAAGTGGGACACTGAAGCTTTCTTT. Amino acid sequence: CASSVGTGKWDTEAFF. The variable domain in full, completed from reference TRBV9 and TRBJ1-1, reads DSGVTQTPKHLITATGQRVTLRCSPRSGDLSVYWYQQSLDQGLQFLIQYYNGEERAKGNILERFSAQQFPDLHSELNLSSLELGDSALYFCASSVGTGKWDTEAFFGQGTRLTVV.

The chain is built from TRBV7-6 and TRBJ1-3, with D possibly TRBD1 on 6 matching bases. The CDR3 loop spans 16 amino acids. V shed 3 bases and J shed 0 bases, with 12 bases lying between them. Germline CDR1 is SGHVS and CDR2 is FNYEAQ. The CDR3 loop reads CASSFGGANSGNTIYF. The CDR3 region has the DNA TGTGCCAGCAGCTTCGGGGGGGCCAACTCTGGAAACACCATATATTTT.

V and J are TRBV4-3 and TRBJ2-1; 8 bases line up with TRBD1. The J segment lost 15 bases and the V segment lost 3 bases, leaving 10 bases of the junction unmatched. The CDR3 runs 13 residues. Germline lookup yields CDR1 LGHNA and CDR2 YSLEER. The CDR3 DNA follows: TGCGCCAGCAGCCAGTTCAGGGGGCGAAGCCGGTTCTTC. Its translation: CASSQFRGRSRFF.

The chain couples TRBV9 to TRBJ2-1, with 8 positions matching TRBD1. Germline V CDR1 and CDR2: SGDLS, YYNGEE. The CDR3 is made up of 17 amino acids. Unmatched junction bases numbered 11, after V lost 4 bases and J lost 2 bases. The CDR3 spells CASSPTGRDRPYNEQFF. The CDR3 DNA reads TGTGCCAGCAGCCCCACCGGCCGGGACAGGCCCTACAATGAGCAGTTCTTC.

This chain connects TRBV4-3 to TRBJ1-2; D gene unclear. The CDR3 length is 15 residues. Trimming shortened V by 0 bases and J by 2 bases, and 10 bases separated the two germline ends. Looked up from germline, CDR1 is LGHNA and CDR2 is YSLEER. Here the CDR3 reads CASSQERVGNYGYTF. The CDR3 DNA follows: TGCGCCAGCAGCCAAGAGAGGGTCGGGAACTATGGCTACACCTTC.

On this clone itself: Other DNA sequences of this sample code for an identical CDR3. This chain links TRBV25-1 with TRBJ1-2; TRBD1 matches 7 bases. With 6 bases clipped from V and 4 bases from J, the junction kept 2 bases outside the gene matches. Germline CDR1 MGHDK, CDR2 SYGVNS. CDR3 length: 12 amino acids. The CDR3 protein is CASSRDSYGYTF. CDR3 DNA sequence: TGTGCCAGCAGCCGGGACAGCTATGGCTACACCTTC.

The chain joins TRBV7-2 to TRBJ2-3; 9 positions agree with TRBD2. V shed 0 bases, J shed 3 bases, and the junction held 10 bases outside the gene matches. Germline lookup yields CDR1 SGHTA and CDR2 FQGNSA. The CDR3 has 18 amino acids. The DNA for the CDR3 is TGTGCCAGCAGCTTAGCGCTTGGGCGGGGGGGCCGTACAGATACGCAGTATTTT. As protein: CASSLALGRGGRTDTQYF. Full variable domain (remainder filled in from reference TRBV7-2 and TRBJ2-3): GAGVSQSPSNKVTEKGKDVELRCDPISGHTALYWYRQSLGQGLEFLIYFQGNSAPDKSGLPSDRFSAERTGGSVSTLTIQRTQQEDSAVYLCASSLALGRGGRTDTQYFGPGTRLTVL.

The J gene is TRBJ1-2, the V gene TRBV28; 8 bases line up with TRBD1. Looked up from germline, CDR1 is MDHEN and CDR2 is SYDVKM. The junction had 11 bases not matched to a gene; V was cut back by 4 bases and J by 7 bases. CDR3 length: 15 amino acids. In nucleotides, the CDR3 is TGTGCCAGCAGTTCCCAAGCAGGGGGCGCCGGTGGCTACACCTTC. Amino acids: CASSSQAGGAGGYTF.

DNA for the CDR3: TGTGCCAGCAGTTTGGGGGGAGGGGTGAGCAAAAACATTCAGTACTTC. Residues: CASSLGGGVSKNIQYF. V and J are TRBV27 and TRBJ2-4, with 7 bases aligning to TRBD2. V was clipped by 3 bases and J by 3 bases; unmatched bases: 8. The germline gives CDR1 MNHEY, CDR2 SMNVEV (reference sequence). The CDR3 is 16 amino acids.

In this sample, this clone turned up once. In DNA, the CDR3 is TGTGCCAGCGGCTCACCCCTCCACTTT. Protein product: CASGSPLHF. This chain uses TRBV9 with TRBJ1-6, with D uncertain. The V and J ends lost 7 bases and 10 bases respectively, with 3 bases between them. The germline CDR1 and CDR2 sequences are SGDLS and YYNGEE. The CDR3 has 9 amino acids. Based on the CDR3 plus reference TRBV9 and TRBJ1-6, the full variable domain is DSGVTQTPKHLITATGQRVTLRCSPRSGDLSVYWYQQSLDQGLQFLIQYYNGEERAKGNILERFSAQQFPDLHSELNLSSLELGDSALYFCASGSPLHFGNGTRLTVT.

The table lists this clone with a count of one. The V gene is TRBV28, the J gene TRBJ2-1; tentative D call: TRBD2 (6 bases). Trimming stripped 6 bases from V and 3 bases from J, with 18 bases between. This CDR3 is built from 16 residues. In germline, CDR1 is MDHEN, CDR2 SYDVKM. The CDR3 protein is CASSPLSSGLYNEQFF. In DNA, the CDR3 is TGTGCCAGCAGCCCTCTAAGTAGCGGCCTCTACAATGAGCAGTTCTTC.

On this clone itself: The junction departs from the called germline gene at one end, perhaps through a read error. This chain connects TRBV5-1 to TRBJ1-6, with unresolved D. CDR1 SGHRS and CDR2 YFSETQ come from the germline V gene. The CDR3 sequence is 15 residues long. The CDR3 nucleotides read TGCGCCAGCAGCTTGGTAGGACGGGATAATTCCCCCCTCCACTTT. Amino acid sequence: CASSLVGRDNSPLHF.

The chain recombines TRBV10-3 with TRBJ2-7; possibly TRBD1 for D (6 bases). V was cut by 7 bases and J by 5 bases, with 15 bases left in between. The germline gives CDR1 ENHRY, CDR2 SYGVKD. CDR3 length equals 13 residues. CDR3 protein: CAIKGTPFDEQYF. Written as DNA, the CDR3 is TGTGCCATCAAAGGGACACCATTCGACGAGCAGTACTTC.

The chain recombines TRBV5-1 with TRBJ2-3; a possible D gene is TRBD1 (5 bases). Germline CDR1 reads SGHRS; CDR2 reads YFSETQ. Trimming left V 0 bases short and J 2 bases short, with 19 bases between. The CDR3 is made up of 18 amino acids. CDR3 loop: CASSLVNRVDSYTDTQYF. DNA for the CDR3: TGCGCCAGCAGCTTGGTTAATCGTGTAGACAGCTACACAGATACGCAGTATTTT.

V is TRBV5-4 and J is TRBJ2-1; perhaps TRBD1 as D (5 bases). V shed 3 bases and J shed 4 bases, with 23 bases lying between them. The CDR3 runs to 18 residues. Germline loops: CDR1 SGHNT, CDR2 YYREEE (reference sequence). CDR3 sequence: CASSSKVVGPYKYNEQFF. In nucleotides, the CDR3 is TGTGCCAGCAGCTCCAAAGTTGTGGGGCCCTACAAATACAATGAGCAGTTCTTC.

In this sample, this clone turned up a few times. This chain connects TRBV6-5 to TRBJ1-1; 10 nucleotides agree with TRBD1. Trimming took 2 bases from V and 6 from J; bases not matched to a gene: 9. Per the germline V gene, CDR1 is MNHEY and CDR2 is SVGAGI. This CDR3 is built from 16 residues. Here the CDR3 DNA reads TGTGCCAGCAGTTACGGTTTGGGGACAGGGGCTTCTGAAGCTTTCTTT. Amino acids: CASSYGLGTGASEAFF.